The next 17 T cell receptor beta chains were all read from a single sample in a study of blood T cells in healthy people across ages. Combining a sample-barcoded 5' primer with a J-beta primer mix, a second PCR ran for roughly 7 to 11 cycles. TCRdb re-analysed the 5' RACE reads in MiXCR, keeping a single row per CDR3 protein. The top ten hold under 8.5% of the sample, which has 1.2 million to 1.5 million distinct CDR3 sequences, approximately 59% seen once. The sample comprised blood. Source of these receptors: a man between 18 and 29 years old in good health.

As DNA, the CDR3 is TGTGCCAGCAGCCAAGAGTTCCGACTGGCTTACAATGAGCAGTTCTTC. Translation gives CASSQEFRLAYNEQFF. The chain couples TRBV3-1 to TRBJ2-1; unclear D gene. In germline, CDR1 is LGHDT, CDR2 YNNKEL (reference sequence). The V end was cut by 0 bases, the J end by 4 bases, with 13 bases between. CDR3 length: 16 amino acids.

There are a few counts of this clonotype. The chain couples TRBV6-6 to TRBJ2-7, with 10 bases aligning to TRBD1. Germline V CDR1 and CDR2: MNHNY, SVGAGI (reference sequence). The V segment lost 7 bases and the J segment 3 bases; nucleotides outside the gene matches: 6. The CDR3 consists of 14 residues. CDR3 sequence reads: CASTGTGDFYEQYF. The CDR3 nucleotides are TGTGCCAGCACCGGGACAGGGGATTTCTACGAGCAGTACTTC.

The chain combines TRBV12-3 or TRBV12-4 with TRBJ1-4, with 9 bases lining up with TRBD1. The CDR3 is 15 residues long. The V gene end was trimmed by 6 bases and the J gene end by 6 bases; junction bases not matched to a gene: 8. The CDR3 loop reads CASSSPGQGDEKLFF. The DNA of the CDR3 is TGTGCCAGCAGCTCTCCGGGACAGGGTGATGAAAAACTGTTTTTT.

The DNA for the CDR3 is TGTGCCACCAGCAGAGCGTTGATTTCATCGACGGGCAATCAGCCCCAGCATTTT. Translation: CATSRALISSTGNQPQHF. The J gene is TRBJ1-5, the V gene TRBV15; D not certain. The CDR3 spans 18 residues. The germline V gene encodes CDR1 LNHNV and CDR2 YYDKDF (reference sequence). Trimming shortened V by 1 base and J by 2 bases, and 18 bases separated the two germline ends.

The chain has TRBV10-2 and TRBJ2-1; perhaps TRBD1 as D (6 bases). The V and J ends lost 5 bases and 14 bases respectively, with 16 bases between them. There are 12 residues in the CDR3. Germline V gives CDR1 WSHSY, CDR2 SAAADI. DNA for the CDR3: TGCGCCAGCAGTTCGAGGGGGACAAGGGAGTTCTTC. It encodes CASSSRGTREFF.

This clonotype was observed a handful of times. This CDR3 reads CAISESLGITDTQYF. The CDR3 DNA reads TGTGCCATCAGTGAGTCGCTTGGCATCACAGATACGCAGTATTTT. This chain joins TRBV10-3 and TRBJ2-3; D remains ambiguous. This CDR3 is 15 amino acids long. CDR1 is ENHRY, CDR2 SYGVKD, per germline. V lost 0 bases and J lost 2, with 9 bases in between.

The rearrangement uses TRBV4-1 and TRBJ2-3; a weak D match, TRBD1 (6 bases). The CDR3 totals 16 residues. V was pared by 4 bases and J by 4 bases, with 18 bases between. Per the germline V gene, CDR1 is MGHRA and CDR2 is YSYEKL. CDR3: CASSPGTSRFADTQYF. The CDR3 region has the DNA TGCGCCAGCAGCCCCGGGACATCGAGATTCGCAGATACGCAGTATTTT.

This clonotype was counted between two and nine times. The junction and the germline gene differ at one end; a read error may be behind it. CDR3 in amino acids: CASSPRAGGSEQYF. DNA for the CDR3: TGTGCCAGCTCACCTAGAGCGGGAGGAAGCGAGCAGTACTTT. The chain couples TRBV18 to TRBJ2-5, with 9 bases that match TRBD2. Germline assignment: CDR1 KGHSH and CDR2 LQKENI. The CDR3 covers 14 residues.

The chain is built from TRBV20-1 and TRBJ2-1; 7 nucleotides agree with TRBD2. This CDR3 has 17 amino acids. Per germline, CDR1 DFQATT and CDR2 SNEGSKA (reference sequence). CDR3 sequence reads: CSATSPRGGRVSYEQFF. Written as DNA, the CDR3 is TGCAGCGCCACATCCCCGAGGGGCGGGAGAGTGTCATATGAGCAGTTCTTC.

This clonotype has more than one count but fewer than ten. The rearrangement joins TRBV20-1 to TRBJ2-1; 8 nucleotides line up with TRBD1. The CDR3 totals 13 residues. From germline, CDR1 is DFQATT and CDR2 SNEGSKA (reference sequence). V dropped 6 bases and J dropped 7; count of bases not matched to a gene: 8. The CDR3 loop is CSATGQVGNEQFF. The CDR3 coding sequence is TGCAGTGCAACGGGACAGGTTGGGAATGAGCAGTTCTTC.

V is TRBV20-1 and J is TRBJ2-5, with 11 bases that match TRBD1. Per the germline V gene, CDR1 is DFQATT and CDR2 is SNEGSKA (reference sequence). The CDR3 has 15 amino acids. After removal of 6 bases from V and 2 bases from J, the junction contained 8 bases not matched to a gene. The CDR3 bases are TGCAGTGCCACCGATTGGGACAGGGGGCAAGAGACCCAGTACTTC. Translating gives CSATDWDRGQETQYF.

This clonotype has just a few counts. The chain links TRBV29-1 to TRBJ2-7; TRBD1 or TRBD2 may be the D gene (6 bases each). The V end was cut by 6 bases, the J end by 1 base, with 22 bases between. Per germline, CDR1 SQVTM and CDR2 ANQGSEA. This CDR3 region has 16 residues. CDR3 amino acids: CSVAGVWGADSYEQYF. The CDR3 DNA reads as TGCAGCGTCGCCGGGGTTTGGGGGGCAGATTCCTACGAGCAGTACTTC.

This clonotype was counted a few times. The genes are TRBV20-1 and TRBJ2-1, with D possibly TRBD2 on 6 matching bases. The J call may be in error: the DNA end matches TRBJ2-7 better. This CDR3 has 14 residues. The germline V gene has CDR1 DFQATT and CDR2 SNEGSKA (reference sequence). CDR3 DNA: TGCAGTGCTAGAGACGGGAGTTCCTACAATGAGCAGTACTTC. Encoded protein: CSARDGSSYNEQYF.

This clonotype was recorded a few times. The chain recombines TRBV20-1 with TRBJ2-7, with 9 nucleotides matching TRBD1. The CDR3 is 14 residues long. CDR1 and CDR2 from the germline V gene are DFQATT and SNEGSKA (reference sequence). J was trimmed by 4 bases and V by 6 bases; bases with no gene match: 10. Here the CDR3 reads CSALPGQGIYEQYF. CDR3 nucleotides: TGCAGTGCCCTACCGGGACAGGGTATATACGAGCAGTACTTC.

The chain combines TRBV4-1 with TRBJ2-4; unclear D gene. Per germline, CDR1 MGHRA and CDR2 YSYEKL. The ends were cut back, 2 bases at V and 1 base at J, with 9 bases in the middle. The CDR3 has 15 amino acids. DNA of the CDR3: TGCGCCAGCAGCCAACATTACAGCGCCAAAAACATTCAGTACTTC. This encodes CASSQHYSAKNIQYF.

The chain couples TRBV10-3 to TRBJ2-1; 7 bases agree with TRBD1. This CDR3 region has 16 residues. CDR1 and CDR2 from the germline V gene are ENHRY and SYGVKD. The V gene end was trimmed by 4 bases and the J gene end by 3 bases; junction bases not matched to a gene: 9. The DNA for the CDR3 is TGTGCCATCAGTGCCGAGGGGGCAGAATTCTACAATGAGCAGTTCTTC. Amino acids: CAISAEGAEFYNEQFF.

This chain joins TRBV12-3 or TRBV12-4 and TRBJ2-7; D not certain. The CDR3 extends over 14 amino acids. The germline V and J ends were trimmed by 5 bases and 3 bases, with 14 bases remaining between them. For the CDR3, the DNA is TGTGCCAGCAGTGCTCCGAGTCCCAGCTACGAGCAGTACTTC. Its translation is CASSAPSPSYEQYF.